Listed here are 30 T cell receptor beta chains from one sample, sequenced in a study of T cells in Graves' hyperthyroidism and ophthalmopathy. From RNA transcripts, TCR beta CDR3 regions were amplified. HTBI primers were employed in a first-round RT-PCR of the TCR CDR3. Each CDR3 protein is one row after TCRdb ran MiXCR on the multiplex PCR reads. This table has roughly 280,000 distinct CDR3 sequences, about 20% appearing once. Sequenced material: blood. The receptors were gathered from a man between 25 and 39 years old with Graves' ophthalmopathy.

This chain connects TRBV20-1 to TRBJ1-2; 9 nucleotides line up with TRBD1. This CDR3 spans 13 amino acids. Germline-derived CDR1 and CDR2 are DFQATT and SNEGSKA (reference sequence). V lost 6 bases to trimming and J lost 7 bases; unmatched junction nucleotides: 9. CDR3 DNA sequence: TGCAGTGCCTTGGGACAGGGCTCTAGTGGCTACACCTTC. Translated: CSALGQGSSGYTF.

A few counts support this clonotype. V gene TRBV20-1 combines with J gene TRBJ1-4, with no clear D. The CDR3 is made up of 11 amino acids. Germline CDR1 and CDR2: DFQATT and SNEGSKA (reference sequence). With 4 bases removed from V and 7 bases from J, the gap between germline ends came to 7 bases. The CDR3 loop is CSAMHGEKLFF. The CDR3 region has the DNA TGCAGTGCTATGCACGGTGAAAAACTGTTTTTT.

The chain is built from TRBV5-4 and TRBJ2-1; 7 bases are a match to TRBD2. Germline lookup yields CDR1 SGHNT and CDR2 YYREEE (reference sequence). Trimming at V came to 1 base and at J to 4 bases, leaving 8 bases not matched to a gene. The CDR3 extends over 16 amino acids. CDR3 nucleotide sequence: TGTGCCAGCAGCTTGTGGGAGGGCCCTCGTTACAATGAGCAGTTCTTC. Amino acids: CASSLWEGPRYNEQFF.

The rearrangement links TRBV6-2 or TRBV6-3 to TRBJ2-5, with D possibly TRBD1 on 5 matching bases. V lost 2 bases to trimming and J lost 4 bases, with 17 bases between them. Germline loops: CDR1 MNHEY, CDR2 SVGEGT. The CDR3 length is 16 residues. DNA of the CDR3: TGTGCCAGCAGTTACGGGAAAACAGGATCTAGAGAGACCCAGTACTTC. Its translation: CASSYGKTGSRETQYF.

The chain combines TRBV28 with TRBJ2-7, with 7 bases aligning to TRBD2. With V trimmed by 7 bases and J by 0 bases, 9 bases remained unmatched. In germline, CDR1 is MDHEN, CDR2 SYDVKM. The CDR3 is 15 amino acids. CDR3 coding DNA: TGTGCCAGCACCTCCGCGGGAGTTAGCTCCTACGAGCAGTACTTC. Translating gives CASTSAGVSSYEQYF.

This clonotype was seen ten or more times. This chain uses TRBV11-2 with TRBJ1-1; tentative D call: TRBD1 (5 bases). The ends were cut back, 4 bases at V and 0 bases at J, with 9 bases in the middle. Looked up from germline, CDR1 is SGHAT and CDR2 is FQNNGV. This CDR3 is built from 14 residues. This CDR3 is CASSSRQLNTEAFF. The DNA for the CDR3 is TGTGCCAGCAGCTCTAGACAGCTGAACACTGAAGCTTTCTTT.

V gene TRBV29-1 combines with J gene TRBJ2-7; D might be TRBD1 or TRBD2, each matching 5 bases. There are 13 residues in the CDR3. V was trimmed by 6 bases and J by 5 bases, leaving 17 bases between them. Looked up from germline, CDR1 is SQVTM and CDR2 is ANQGSEA. The CDR3 spells CSVGDHDHHEQYF. CDR3 nucleotide sequence: TGCAGCGTCGGGGACCACGATCACCACGAGCAGTACTTC.

Only a few counts were recorded for this clonotype. The rearrangement links TRBV6-1 to TRBJ2-1; possibly TRBD2 for D (6 bases). Germline V gives CDR1 MNHNS, CDR2 SASEGT. Trimming removed 6 bases at V and 14 bases at J, with 23 bases between. This CDR3 has 14 amino acids. The CDR3 bases are TGTGCCAGCAGGGGGGTTATTACCGGGACTTCAGAGTTCTTC. Protein: CASRGVITGTSEFF.

This chain uses TRBV3-1 with TRBJ2-5, with 7 bases lining up with TRBD2. Looked up from germline, CDR1 is LGHDT and CDR2 is YNNKEL (reference sequence). The CDR3 is 12 amino acids. Unmatched junction bases numbered 5, after V lost 8 bases and J lost 5 bases. CDR3 region: CASGREVETQYF. Written as DNA, the CDR3 is TGTGCCAGCGGACGGGAGGTGGAGACCCAGTACTTC.

This clonotype was counted at least ten times. The gene calls are TRBV5-1 and TRBJ2-3; 7 nucleotides agree with TRBD1. Trimming at V came to 4 bases and at J to 0 bases, leaving 8 bases not matched to a gene. Germline CDR1 is SGHRS and CDR2 is YFSETQ. This CDR3 is 16 amino acids long. The CDR3 sequence: CASSLRGGRSTDTQYF. The CDR3 DNA sequence: TGCGCCAGCAGCCTCCGAGGGGGCCGGAGCACAGATACGCAGTATTTT.

Only a few counts were recorded for this clonotype. The chain recombines TRBV29-1 with TRBJ2-3, with 8 positions matching TRBD1. V lost 5 bases to trimming and J lost 2 bases; unmatched junction nucleotides: 9. The CDR3 is 15 residues long. Looked up from germline, CDR1 is SQVTM and CDR2 is ANQGSEA. The chain's CDR3 is CSVPRTGSPTDTQYF. CDR3 DNA: TGCAGCGTTCCAAGGACAGGGAGTCCCACAGATACGCAGTATTTT.

The chain recombines TRBV20-1 with TRBJ2-7; no clear D gene. Germline V gene lookup returns CDR1 DFQATT and CDR2 SNEGSKA (reference sequence). V gave up 2 bases and J gave up 2 bases, with 10 bases separating them. This CDR3 has 13 amino acids. Here the CDR3 reads CSARTITTYEQYF. The CDR3 DNA follows: TGCAGTGCTAGAACTATTACCACCTACGAGCAGTACTTC.

CDR3 coding DNA: TGTGCCAGCAGCATCGGACAGGACTTTCCAGGCACTGAAGCTTTCTTT. It codes for CASSIGQDFPGTEAFF. This rearrangement joins TRBV7-8 to TRBJ1-1, with TRBD1 matching over 7 bases. From germline, CDR1 is SGHVS and CDR2 FQNEAQ. The CDR3 is 16 amino acids. V dropped 5 bases and J dropped 4; count of bases not matched to a gene: 13. Variable domain in full (rest from reference TRBV7-8 and TRBJ1-1): GAGVSQSPRYKVAKRGQDVALRCDPISGHVSLFWYQQALGQGPEFLTYFQNEAQLDKSGLPSDRFFAERPEGSVSTLKIQRTQQEDSAVYLCASSIGQDFPGTEAFFGQGTRLTVV.

Ten or more counts support this clonotype. The chain couples TRBV20-1 to TRBJ1-6; D unresolved. CDR3 length equals 15 residues. Germline V CDR1 and CDR2: DFQATT, SNEGSKA (reference sequence). Trimming shortened V by 1 base and J by 6 bases, and 13 bases separated the two germline ends. CDR3 nucleotides: TGCAGTGCTAGAGGGACGGCAGGTCCTAATTCACCCCTCCACTTT. Translated: CSARGTAGPNSPLHF.

This chain uses TRBV20-1 with TRBJ2-7; 7 bases fit TRBD1. V shed 6 bases, J shed 4 bases, and the junction held 6 bases outside the gene matches. Looked up from germline, CDR1 is DFQATT and CDR2 is SNEGSKA (reference sequence). The CDR3 has 12 amino acids. The CDR3 DNA sequence: TGCAGTGCGCCCGGGACAGTTTACGAGCAGTACTTC. Amino acids: CSAPGTVYEQYF.

The V and J genes are TRBV13 and TRBJ1-2; D gene unclear. The CDR3 is 12 residues long. The germline gives CDR1 PRHDT, CDR2 FYEKMQ (reference sequence). Trimming pared 8 bases from V and 5 bases from J, leaving 12 bases between. Here the CDR3 reads CASAIGGYGYTF. The DNA of the CDR3 is TGTGCCAGCGCGATTGGAGGGTATGGCTACACCTTC. The full variable domain, completed using reference TRBV13 and TRBJ1-2, is AAGVIQSPRHLIKEKRETATLKCYPIPRHDTVYWYQQGPGQDPQFLISFYEKMQSDKGSIPDRFSAQQFSDYHSELNMSSLELGDSALYFCASAIGGYGYTFGSGTRLTVV.

This clonotype came up many times. The chain employs TRBV7-9 and TRBJ1-2; TRBD1 might be the D (6 bases). V was trimmed by 2 bases and J by 7 bases, leaving 17 bases between them. CDR3 size: 15 residues. The germline V gene encodes CDR1 SEHNR and CDR2 FQNEAQ (reference sequence). The CDR3 sequence is CASSLSGRTAGGYTF. The DNA of the CDR3 is TGTGCCAGCAGCTTATCAGGACGGACAGCTGGTGGCTACACCTTC.

The V call is TRBV5-6, the J call TRBJ1-5; no definite D call. This CDR3 region has 13 residues. CDR1 SGHDT and CDR2 YYEEEE come from the germline V gene. V lost 0 bases, J lost 6 bases, and 7 bases lay in between. CDR3 nucleotide sequence: TGTGCCAGCAGCTTGGGTTCAAGTCAGCCCCAGCATTTT. Its protein product is CASSLGSSQPQHF.

The sample holds a few counts of this clonotype. One end of the junction fails to match germline, which may point to a read error. The V and J genes are TRBV27 and TRBJ1-1; D uncertain. The CDR3 runs to 10 residues. Germline loops: CDR1 MNHEY, CDR2 SMNVEV (reference sequence). CDR3 residues: CAAGNTEAFF. The CDR3 region has the DNA TGCGCGGCGGGGAACACTGAAGCTTTCTTT.

The chain joins TRBV29-1 to TRBJ1-1, with a possible D match to TRBD1 (5 bases). Germline V gene data show CDR1 as SQVTM and CDR2 as ANQGSEA. Trimming removed 6 bases from V and 4 bases from J, with 15 bases in between. This CDR3 region has 13 residues. CDR3 amino acids: CSVDWTGGTEAFF. The CDR3 DNA reads as TGCAGCGTCGATTGGACGGGGGGCACTGAAGCTTTCTTT.

This clonotype was observed many times. The chain recombines TRBV20-1 with TRBJ1-4; D gene unclear. The V gene lost 3 bases and the J gene lost 1 base, with 12 bases spanning the gap. Germline CDR1 and CDR2: DFQATT and SNEGSKA (reference sequence). CDR3 length: 15 residues. The CDR3: CSASPPPGTNEKLFF. The DNA of the CDR3 is TGCAGTGCTAGCCCCCCCCCTGGAACTAATGAAAAACTGTTTTTT.

The J gene is TRBJ2-1, the V gene TRBV20-1; no clear D gene. This CDR3 comprises 12 residues. Per germline, CDR1 DFQATT and CDR2 SNEGSKA (reference sequence). The V gene lost 4 bases and the J gene lost 3 bases, with 7 bases spanning the gap. The CDR3: CSATTRYNEQFF. The DNA of the CDR3 is TGCAGTGCTACTACTCGCTACAATGAGCAGTTCTTC.

Written as DNA, the CDR3 is TGTGCCAGCATCAGGGATGGGGGTCGCAATGAGCAGTTCTTC. This codes for CASIRDGGRNEQFF. This chain uses TRBV7-9 with TRBJ2-1; D is possibly TRBD1 or TRBD2 (5 bases each). V was cut by 7 bases and J by 6 bases, with 16 bases left in between. The V gene's germline CDR1 is SEHNR and CDR2 FQNEAQ (reference sequence). The CDR3 contains 14 residues.

This clonotype occurred many times. This chain connects TRBV18 to TRBJ2-5, with D unclear. Between the trimmed V and J ends, which lost 4 bases and 2 bases, there was a span of 8 bases. The CDR3 loop spans 13 amino acids. Germline V gene lookup returns CDR1 KGHSH and CDR2 LQKENI. CDR3 sequence reads: CASSQRTQETQYF. DNA of the CDR3: TGTGCCAGCTCACAGAGAACACAAGAGACCCAGTACTTC.

Notes on this clonotype: This could be a read error, since a much larger clone is one nucleotide away. V is TRBV24-1 and J is TRBJ1-1, with D perhaps matching TRBD1 (6 bases). CDR3 length: 13 amino acids. Germline V gene sequence: CDR1 KGHDR, CDR2 SFDVKD. The CDR3 spells CVTSAQGGTEAFF. CDR3 DNA sequence: TGTGTCACCAGTGCACAGGGTGGCACTGAAGCTTTCTTT.

This clonotype was observed at least ten times. This rearrangement joins TRBV7-9 to TRBJ2-5; a weak D match, TRBD1 (6 bases). CDR1 and CDR2 (germline): SEHNR, FQNEAQ (reference sequence). CDR3 length equals 14 residues. V lost 5 bases and J 2 bases, leaving 12 bases between the germline ends. For the CDR3, the DNA is TGTGCCAGCAGCGCCTTCACAGGGCAAGAGACCCAGTACTTC. Its translation: CASSAFTGQETQYF.

The chain recombines TRBV27 with TRBJ2-1; TRBD2 matches at 8 bases. Looked up from germline, CDR1 is MNHEY and CDR2 is SMNVEV (reference sequence). The V gene end was trimmed by 5 bases and the J gene end by 8 bases; junction bases not matched to a gene: 8. CDR3 size: 14 residues. The CDR3 DNA reads TGTGCCAGCAGTAAGGGACTAGACTGGGATGAGCAGTTCTTC. This codes for CASSKGLDWDEQFF.

This clonotype was found a few times. This chain uses TRBV5-1 with TRBJ1-3; TRBD1 matches at 10 bases. Germline assignment: CDR1 SGHRS and CDR2 YFSETQ. V shed 2 bases, J shed 2 bases, and the junction held 7 bases outside the gene matches. This CDR3 region has 17 residues. CDR3 in DNA: TGCGCCAGCAGCTTCGGACAGGGGGGTGTAACTGGAAACACCATATATTTT. Its protein product is CASSFGQGGVTGNTIYF.

In its sample, this clonotype was seen many times. This rearrangement joins TRBV27 to TRBJ2-7; TRBD1 is a possible D gene (6 bases). Per germline, CDR1 MNHEY and CDR2 SMNVEV (reference sequence). V was clipped by 4 bases and J by 2 bases, with 21 bases between them. This CDR3 spans 17 amino acids. The CDR3 region is CASSYTPLPQGTYEQYF. The DNA for the CDR3 is TGTGCCAGCAGTTATACCCCATTACCCCAGGGGACCTACGAGCAGTACTTC.

The rearrangement uses TRBV3-1 and TRBJ2-6, with a tentative D call TRBD1 (5 bases). Trimming shortened V by 4 bases and J by 1 base, and 14 bases separated the two germline ends. Germline-derived CDR1 and CDR2 are LGHDT and YNNKEL (reference sequence). The CDR3 has 17 amino acids. CDR3: CASSRGHLRSGANVLTF. As DNA, the CDR3 is TGTGCCAGCAGCCGCGGACATCTTAGGTCTGGGGCCAACGTCCTGACTTTC.